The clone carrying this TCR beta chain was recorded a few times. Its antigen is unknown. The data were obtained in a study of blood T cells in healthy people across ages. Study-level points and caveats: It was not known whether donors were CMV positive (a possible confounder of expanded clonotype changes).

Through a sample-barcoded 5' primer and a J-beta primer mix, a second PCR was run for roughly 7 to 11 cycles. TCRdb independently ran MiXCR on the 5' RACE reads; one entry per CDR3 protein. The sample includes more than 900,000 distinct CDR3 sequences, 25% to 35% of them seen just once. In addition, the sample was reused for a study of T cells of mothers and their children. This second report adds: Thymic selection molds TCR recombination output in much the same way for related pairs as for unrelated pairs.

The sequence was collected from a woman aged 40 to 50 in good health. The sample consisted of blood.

This CDR3 reads CASTNGRSNEKLFF. The CDR3, as DNA: TGTGCCAGCACCAACGGGCGGTCGAATGAAAAACTGTTTTTT. The chain couples TRBV6-5 to TRBJ1-4; the D is unclear. The CDR3 covers 14 residues. The V and J ends lost 7 bases and 5 bases respectively, with 14 bases between them. Germline V gives CDR1 MNHEY, CDR2 SVGAGI.